The source of this TCR beta chain is a study of blood T cells in healthy people across ages. The CDR3 runs 13 residues. The germline gives CDR1 DFQATT, CDR2 SNEGSKA (reference sequence). V lost 0 bases to trimming and J lost 3 bases, with 9 bases between them. Next came a second PCR, run for about 6 to 12 cycles, which used a sample-barcoded 5' primer along with a J-beta primer mix. Every molecule of cDNA carried a tag from a template-switch adaptor with 12 random nucleotides. Using its own MiXCR run on the 5' RACE reads, TCRdb lists one record per CDR3 protein. The sample lists approximately 790,000 distinct CDR3 sequences, under 80% occurring once. Each individual donor underwent a draw of roughly 10 milliliters of peripheral blood. Isolation recovered at least 7 million PBMCs from every sample.

The sequence came from a man aged 30 to 45 in good health. The rearrangement joins TRBV20-1 to TRBJ2-7; D might be TRBD2 (5 bases). Sequences were obtained from blood. CDR3 amino acids: CSARDAGNYEQYF. CDR3 DNA: TGCAGTGCTAGAGATGCGGGTAACTACGAGCAGTACTTC.